Listed below are T cell receptor beta chains from one sample, sequenced in a study of STAT5B mutations in CD4+ large granular lymphocyte leukemia. This table comes from immunoSEQ multiplex PCR, and its TCRdb copy is limited to in-frame clones, with some not included. The sample has some 30,000 clones; roughly 70% are singletons. Sequences were obtained from CD4+ T cells from blood buffy coats. Receptors were obtained from a human donor in good health. Both conserved end residues are part of each CDR3. D genes are given only for firm matches. Some rows mark clone size as missing; the rest say once, few, many or name a class of expanded clone.

clone size	D gene	J gene	V gene	CDR3 DNA	CDR3 protein
NA	NA	TRBJ2-1	TRBV19	TGTGCCAGTAGAGCAGGGAACCAGAAAACCTACAATGAGCAGTTCTTC	CASRAGNQKTYNEQFF
NA	TRBD2	TRBJ2-1	TRBV11-2	TGTGCCAGCAGCTTAGCGCTCCCGGGACTAGCTTTTGAGCAGTTCTTC	CASSLALPGLAFEQFF
NA	TRBD1	TRBJ2-1	TRBV6-5	TGTGCCAGCACCCGAACAGGGGGTCCTTTCAATGAGCAGTTCTTC	CASTRTGGPFNEQFF
NA	NA	TRBJ2-3	TRBV6-5	TGTGCCAGCAGTTACGGCACCACAGATACGCAGTATTTT	CASSYGTTDTQYF
NA	NA	TRBJ1-1	TRBV6-1	TGTGCCAGCAGCTCGACAGTTGAAGCTTTCTTT	CASSSTVEAFF
NA	NA	TRBJ1-5	TRBV6-1	TGTGCCAGCAAAAGAGACCGCCACCCCAATCAGCCCCAGCATTTT	CASKRDRHPNQPQHF
few	TRBD1	TRBJ1-5	TRBV6-1	TGTGCCAGCACCGGGACAGGGTTCTATCAGCCCCAGCATTTT	CASTGTGFYQPQHF
once	NA	TRBJ2-1	TRBV7-6	TGTGCCAGCAGCTTGGGCGAGGGGGGATACAATGAGCAGTTCTTC	CASSLGEGGYNEQFF
few	TRBD1	TRBJ1-5	TRBV28	TGTGCCAGCAGTTCCCGACAGGGGAGTCAGCCCCAGCATTTT	CASSSRQGSQPQHF
once	TRBD1	TRBJ2-1	TRBV19	TGTGCCAGTAGTACCGGGACAGTCTTACGGCAAGGTGAGCAGTTCTTC	CASSTGTVLRQGEQFF
once	TRBD1	TRBJ2-5	TRBV14	TGTGCCAGCAGCCGCAGGGGGCAGCAAGAGACCCAGTACTTC	CASSRRGQQETQYF
NA	NA	TRBJ1-2	TRBV6-1	TGTGCCAGCAGTGAAGCGCTTCATAGGAACTATGGCTACACCTTC	CASSEALHRNYGYTF
NA	NA	TRBJ2-5	TRBV4-2	TGTGCCAGCAGCCAAGAGGACTACCAAGAGACCCAGTACTTC	CASSQEDYQETQYF
NA	TRBD2	TRBJ2-3	TRBV11-3	TGTGCCAGCAGCACCCGACTAGCGACTAGCACAGATACGCAGTATTTT	CASSTRLATSTDTQYF
NA	NA	TRBJ2-2	TRBV6-5	TGTGCCAGCGGGAGAGAAGGCACCGGGGAGCTGTTTTTT	CASGREGTGELFF
once	NA	TRBJ1-6	TRBV28	TGTGCCAGCATAATGCTCGGCTCCTATAATTCACCCCTCCACTTT	CASIMLGSYNSPLHF
NA	NA	TRBJ2-2	TRBV5-1	TGCGCCAGCAGCTTGGTAGGCGGGGAGCTGTTTTTT	CASSLVGGELFF
NA	TRBD1	TRBJ1-6	TRBV5-1	TGCGCCAGCAGCCGAACAGGGGAGAATTCACCCCTCCACTTT	CASSRTGENSPLHF
NA	NA	TRBJ1-1	TRBV4-3	TGCGCCAGCAGCCAAGAGGGAGGGGGGGCCAACACTGAAGCTTTCTTT	CASSQEGGGANTEAFF
once	NA	TRBJ1-2	TRBV30	TGTGCCTGGAGTGATCAAGGAAGGGTAGGGGGCTACACCTTC	CAWSDQGRVGGYTF
NA	NA	TRBJ2-3	TRBV7-2	TGTGCCAGCAGCTTAGGGGGGTGGCAAGCGCGAGATACGCAGTATTTT	CASSLGGWQARDTQYF
NA	NA	TRBJ1-6	TRBV5-4	TGTGCCAGCAGCTTGGAGGGCGCAGGGAGTTTCGCCTATAATTCACCCCTCCACTTT	CASSLEGAGSFAYNSPLHF
once	TRBD1	TRBJ1-1	TRBV19	TGTGCCAGTAGGACCGGACAGGCCGGGTCCAAAGCTTTCTTT	CASRTGQAGSKAFF
NA	NA	TRBJ2-7	TRBV10-3	TGTGCCATCAGTGACAGGAGCTACGAGCAGTACTTC	CAISDRSYEQYF
once	TRBD1	TRBJ2-5	TRBV4-3	TGCGCCAGCAGCCGAACTATTGACAGGGTAGAGACCCAGTACTTC	CASSRTIDRVETQYF